Below, 28 T cell receptor beta chains from the same sample are listed, as sequenced in a study of blood T cell repertoires in COVID-19. Produced via immunoSEQ multiplex PCR; TCRdb's table is partial and in-frame only. In the table there are some 170,000 clones, 81% of which are singletons. Sequences were obtained from peripheral blood. Source of these receptors: a man aged 55 to 69 with active or convalescent COVID-19.

Here the CDR3 DNA reads TGCAGCGTTGCACAGGGGAGGAACACCGGGGAGCTGTTTTTT. Translation gives CSVAQGRNTGELFF. This sequence joins TRBV29-1 and TRBJ2-2; 7 positions agree with TRBD1. With V trimmed by 4 bases and J by 1 base, 3 bases remained unmatched. Germline CDR1 reads SQVTM; CDR2 reads ANQGSEA. The CDR3 runs 14 residues.

The chain employs TRBV10-3 and TRBJ1-6; a possible D gene is TRBD1 (6 bases). V was shortened by 6 bases and J by 14 bases, with 14 bases between the two germline ends. The CDR3 is 12 residues long. CDR1 and CDR2 from the germline V gene are ENHRY and SYGVKD. CDR3 nucleotide sequence: TGTGCCATCAGAGCCGGGACATCGACCCTCCACTTT. It translates to CAIRAGTSTLHF.

Note on this clone: The same CDR3 can be traced to other DNA sequences in this sample. The gene calls are TRBV6-5 and TRBJ2-7; 7 nucleotides agree with TRBD1. J was trimmed by 3 bases and V by 6 bases; bases with no gene match: 2. The CDR3 is 12 amino acids. Germline lookup yields CDR1 MNHEY and CDR2 SVGAGI. For the CDR3, the DNA is TGTGCCAGCAGCAGGGACAGCTACGAGCAGTACTTC. Its translation is CASSRDSYEQYF.

The genes are TRBV27 and TRBJ1-1; TRBD1 aligns across 10 bases. CDR1 MNHEY and CDR2 SMNVEV come from the germline V gene (reference sequence). This CDR3 comprises 21 residues. After removal of 3 bases from V and 1 base from J, the junction contained 20 bases not matched to a gene. The CDR3: CASSFSWTGGRGWLTNTEAFF. In nucleotides, the CDR3 is TGTGCCAGCAGTTTTTCGTGGACAGGGGGACGCGGGTGGTTGACGAACACTGAAGCTTTCTTT.

Remarks on this clone: At one end the junction does not follow the germline gene, possibly because of a read error. The rearrangement uses TRBV7-3 and TRBJ2-7; D unresolved. The CDR3 sequence is 13 residues long. Per germline, CDR1 SGHTA and CDR2 FQGTGA. CDR3 region: CASSLTFSSEQYF. The CDR3 region has the DNA TGTGCCAGCAGCTTAACGTTTTCCTCCGAGCAGTACTTC.

The V call is TRBV25-1, the J call TRBJ2-1; possibly TRBD2 for D (5 bases). Germline values: CDR1 MGHDK, CDR2 SYGVNS. V lost 4 bases, J lost 9 bases, and 7 bases lay in between. The CDR3 covers 11 residues. Here the CDR3 reads CASSVSAEQFF. The DNA for the CDR3 is TGTGCCAGCAGTGTTAGCGCTGAGCAGTTCTTC.

With respect to this clone: Other DNA sequences in this sample translate to the same CDR3. The J gene is TRBJ1-1, the V gene TRBV6-5, with 7 bases matching TRBD1. The CDR3 is 13 residues long. Losses at the gene ends were 7 bases for V and 0 bases for J; bases not matched to a gene: 2. The germline gives CDR1 MNHEY, CDR2 SVGAGI. The CDR3 reads CASKQGMNTEAFF. In DNA, the CDR3 is TGTGCCAGCAAACAGGGGATGAACACTGAAGCTTTCTTT.

Concerning this clone itself: This sample also contains other DNA sequences that code for the same CDR3. The V gene is TRBV28, the J gene TRBJ1-1, with D uncertain. V lost 2 bases to trimming and J lost 5 bases, with 6 bases between them. Per the germline V gene, CDR1 is MDHEN and CDR2 is SYDVKM. The CDR3 runs 12 residues. As DNA, the CDR3 is TGTGCCAGCAGTTTAAGAGTTACTGAAGCTTTCTTT. Amino acids: CASSLRVTEAFF.

The chain joins TRBV2 to TRBJ2-5; no clear D gene. Trimming took off 5 bases at V and 4 bases at J, with 11 bases between the two ends. The germline V gene has CDR1 SNHLY and CDR2 FYNNEI. The CDR3 is 13 amino acids. CDR3 sequence reads: CASSLQATETQYF. The CDR3 DNA sequence: TGTGCCAGCAGTCTGCAGGCCACAGAGACCCAGTACTTC.

The genes are TRBV25-1 and TRBJ1-3; D remains ambiguous. The CDR3 sequence is 15 residues long. The germline V gene has CDR1 MGHDK and CDR2 SYGVNS. V was pared by 5 bases and J by 0 bases, with 11 bases between. The CDR3 region has the DNA TGTGCCAGCAGTATTCCCTGGAGCTCTGGAAACACCATATATTTT. It specifies CASSIPWSSGNTIYF.

This clone was found once. The rearrangement joins TRBV7-6 to TRBJ2-5, with 12 bases that match TRBD2. Germline CDR1 and CDR2: SGHVS and FNYEAQ. This CDR3 is 16 amino acids long. Germline trimming cut 4 bases from V and 1 base from J; bases unmatched to any gene: 4. The chain's CDR3 is CASSSSSGGGQETQYF. The CDR3 nucleotides are TGTGCCAGCAGCTCCTCTAGCGGGGGGGGCCAAGAGACCCAGTACTTC.

The CDR3 DNA follows: TGCGCCAGCAGTTGGGGGCTCGTCCAAGAGACCCAGTACTTC. Its translation: CASSWGLVQETQYF. This chain connects TRBV5-1 to TRBJ2-5; a possible D gene is TRBD1 (6 bases). V shed 5 bases and J shed 1 base, with 12 bases lying between them. The CDR3 runs to 14 residues. Per the germline V gene, CDR1 is SGHRS and CDR2 is YFSETQ.

The chain has TRBV25-1 and TRBJ1-5; no reliable D call. This CDR3 is 16 amino acids long. V lost 6 bases to trimming and J lost 7 bases, with 22 bases between them. Germline values: CDR1 MGHDK, CDR2 SYGVNS. In DNA, the CDR3 is TGTGCCAGCAGCGGCTCGACCGGGTTGGTTGAGCAGCCCCAGCATTTT. This gives the protein CASSGSTGLVEQPQHF.

The chain is built from TRBV11-2 and TRBJ2-1; 9 positions match TRBD1. V dropped 1 base and J dropped 6; count of bases not matched to a gene: 4. Germline V gene lookup returns CDR1 SGHAT and CDR2 FQNNGV. The CDR3 sequence is 15 residues long. CDR3 sequence: CASSLAGQGTNEQFF. CDR3 DNA: TGTGCCAGCAGCTTAGCGGGACAGGGTACCAATGAGCAGTTCTTC.

This rearrangement joins TRBV5-6 to TRBJ1-5, with 8 nucleotides matching TRBD1. This CDR3 spans 16 amino acids. CDR1 and CDR2 from the germline V gene are SGHDT and YYEEEE. V lost 0 bases, J lost 2 bases, and 4 bases stayed unmatched. CDR3 region: CASSLGDRGRNQPQHF. The CDR3 DNA reads as TGTGCCAGCAGCTTGGGAGACAGGGGACGCAATCAGCCCCAGCATTTT.

In nucleotides, the CDR3 is TGCAGCGTTGTATCGGGGGGGATCACCGGGGAGCTGTTTTTT. Translated: CSVVSGGITGELFF. The chain uses TRBV29-1 and TRBJ2-2; 8 nucleotides align to TRBD2. The CDR3 spans 14 residues. CDR1 is SQVTM and CDR2 is ANQGSEA in the germline V gene. After removal of 4 bases from V and 4 bases from J, the junction contained 5 bases not matched to a gene.

The chain joins TRBV19 to TRBJ1-2, with TRBD1 as a possible D gene (6 bases). The CDR3 has 16 amino acids. Per the germline V gene, CDR1 is LNHDA and CDR2 is SQIVND (reference sequence). Trimming cost V 5 bases and J 2 bases, with 18 bases left between them. CDR3 residues: CASSRAGTRTNYGYTF. The CDR3 DNA follows: TGTGCCAGTAGTCGGGCCGGGACACGAACCAACTATGGCTACACCTTC. The full variable domain, with the rest looked up from reference TRBV19 and TRBJ1-2, is DGGITQSPKYLFRKEGQNVTLSCEQNLNHDAMYWYRQDPGQGLRLIYYSQIVNDFQKGDIAEGYSVSREKKESFPLTVTSAQKNPTAFYLCASSRAGTRTNYGYTFGSGTRLTVV.

This clone was seen just once. The chain couples TRBV19 to TRBJ1-2, with 9 bases matching TRBD1. After removal of 3 bases from V and 5 bases from J, the junction contained 4 bases not matched to a gene. Germline lookup yields CDR1 LNHDA and CDR2 SQIVND (reference sequence). The CDR3 length is 14 residues. CDR3 in DNA: TGTGCCAGTAGTATTGGACAGGGGCAGTATGGCTACACCTTC. This encodes CASSIGQGQYGYTF.

The chain couples TRBV6-4 to TRBJ1-2; the match to TRBD1 covers 11 bases. The ends lost 3 bases at V and 3 bases at J; junction bases unmatched: 6. CDR1 and CDR2 from the germline V gene are MRHNA and SNTAGT. The CDR3 contains 16 residues. The CDR3 sequence is CASSDAGTGGYYGYTF. Here the CDR3 DNA reads TGTGCCAGCAGTGATGCCGGGACAGGGGGATACTATGGCTACACCTTC.

A remark on this clone: Other DNA sequences of this sample code for an identical CDR3. The rearrangement links TRBV3-1 (or the pseudogene TRBV3-2) to TRBJ2-3; 16 positions agree with TRBD2. CDR1 and CDR2 from the germline V gene are LGHDT and YNNKEL (reference sequence). V was pared by 0 bases and J by 3 bases, with 3 bases of the junction left unmatched. This CDR3 is built from 18 residues. The DNA of the CDR3 is TGTGCCAGCAGCCAAGAGGGACTAGCGGGAGGGGGTACAGATACGCAGTATTTT. Protein: CASSQEGLAGGGTDTQYF.

V and J are TRBV15 and TRBJ1-1, with a tentative D call TRBD1 (6 bases). V lost 1 base, J lost 8 bases, and 20 bases lay in between. CDR1 and CDR2 from the germline V gene are LNHNV and YYDKDF (reference sequence). The CDR3 spans 16 residues. The CDR3 protein is CATSRGTSLTGHEAFF. CDR3 in DNA: TGTGCCACCAGCAGAGGTACCTCTCTTACAGGGCACGAAGCTTTCTTT.

The chain recombines TRBV7-2 with TRBJ2-3; 15 bases map to TRBD2. Unmatched junction bases numbered 1, after V lost 2 bases and J lost 1 base. Germline CDR1 reads SGHTA; CDR2 reads FQGNSA. The CDR3 runs 17 residues. CDR3: CASSLRTSGRGTDTQYF. CDR3 in DNA: TGTGCCAGCAGCTTAAGGACTAGCGGGAGGGGCACAGATACGCAGTATTTT.

This rearrangement joins TRBV5-1 to TRBJ1-4; possible D gene TRBD1, 6 bases. CDR1 is SGHRS and CDR2 is YFSETQ in the germline V gene. V was clipped by 7 bases and J by 2 bases, with 12 bases between them. The CDR3 consists of 14 residues. Here the CDR3 reads CASCRGGTNEKLFF. The CDR3 DNA follows: TGCGCCAGCTGCCGGGGGGGCACTAATGAAAAACTGTTTTTT.

The sample holds one count of this clone. This chain connects TRBV5-1 to TRBJ2-7; TRBD2 matches 8 bases. The ends lost 0 bases at V and 6 bases at J; junction bases unmatched: 8. The germline V gene encodes CDR1 SGHRS and CDR2 YFSETQ. The CDR3 is made up of 15 amino acids. CDR3 sequence: CASSLVAGGGVEQYF. DNA for the CDR3: TGCGCCAGCAGCTTGGTGGCGGGGGGCGGGGTCGAGCAGTACTTC.

The chain links TRBV7-8 to TRBJ2-7; the match to TRBD1 covers 8 bases. The V and J ends lost 8 bases and 5 bases, in that order; junction bases with no gene match: 14. This CDR3 has 15 amino acids. Germline assignment: CDR1 SGHVS and CDR2 FQNEAQ. CDR3 nucleotides: TGTGCCAGCCGACCAGACAGGGGAGGCTTCCACGAGCAGTACTTC. It yields the protein CASRPDRGGFHEQYF. Based on the CDR3 plus reference TRBV7-8 and TRBJ2-7, the full variable domain is GAGVSQSPRYKVAKRGQDVALRCDPISGHVSLFWYQQALGQGPEFLTYFQNEAQLDKSGLPSDRFFAERPEGSVSTLKIQRTQQEDSAVYLCASRPDRGGFHEQYFGPGTRLTVT.

The gene calls are TRBV6-5 and TRBJ2-7; TRBD2 matches 13 bases. Germline loops: CDR1 MNHEY, CDR2 SVGAGI. CDR3 length: 15 residues. Losses at the gene ends were 6 bases for V and 3 bases for J; bases not matched to a gene: 5. CDR3 residues: CASRGTSGASYEQYF. The DNA of the CDR3 is TGTGCCAGCAGGGGGACTAGCGGGGCTAGCTACGAGCAGTACTTC.

This clone was observed a single time. The chain combines TRBV15 with TRBJ2-2; TRBD2 matches at 7 bases. The junction had 9 bases not matched to a gene; V was cut back by 7 bases and J by 4 bases. CDR3 length equals 15 residues. Looked up from germline, CDR1 is LNHNV and CDR2 is YYDKDF (reference sequence). CDR3 nucleotide sequence: TGTGCCACCATATCGGCGGGAGCGGTCACCGGGGAGCTGTTTTTT. Residues: CATISAGAVTGELFF.

In regard to this clone: A read error may produce the germline difference seen at one junction end. The chain combines TRBV3-1 (or the pseudogene TRBV3-2) with TRBJ2-1; TRBD2 matches 8 bases. CDR3 length equals 12 residues. Germline loops: CDR1 LGHDT, CDR2 YNNKEL (reference sequence). This CDR3 reads CASSQESGRWVF. For the CDR3, the DNA is TGTGCCAGCAGCCAGGAAAGCGGGAGATGGGTCTTC.